Listed below are T cell receptor beta chains from one sample, sequenced in a study of T cells in Graves' hyperthyroidism and ophthalmopathy. TCRdb fed the multiplex PCR reads into MiXCR, producing one record per CDR3 protein. The sample yields fewer than 350,000 distinct CDR3 sequences, roughly 15% seen once. The source material was blood. These receptors all come from a woman in her fifties or sixties with Graves' hyperthyroidism that later progressed to Graves' ophthalmopathy. The CDR3 runs from the conserved cysteine through the conserved F or W. A D gene is named only where the DNA matches it firmly. Where a row states a size, it is once, few, many or the class of an expanded clone; other rows omit it.

clone_size	v_call	cdr3_length	j_call	d_call	cdr3_aa	cdr3_nt
many	TRBV3-1	10	TRBJ2-5	NA	CASRQETQYF	TGTGCCAGCAGACAAGAGACCCAGTACTTC
many	TRBV6-1	16	TRBJ1-5	NA	CASSEAAWGGNQPQHF	TGTGCCAGCAGTGAAGCAGCCTGGGGAGGCAATCAGCCCCAGCATTTT
many	TRBV12-3/TRBV12-4	14	TRBJ1-1	NA	CASSLMGSGTEAFF	TGTGCCAGCAGTTTAATGGGCTCTGGCACTGAAGCTTTCTTT
many	TRBV10-2	15	TRBJ2-7	TRBD2	CASSVLAGEGYEQYF	TGCGCCAGCAGCGTACTAGCGGGAGAAGGCTACGAGCAGTACTTC
many	TRBV12-3/TRBV12-4	15	TRBJ1-1	TRBD1	CASSPGGSQNTEAFF	TGTGCCAGCAGTCCAGGGGGCTCTCAGAACACTGAAGCTTTCTTT
many	TRBV6-1	15	TRBJ2-2	TRBD2	CASNLLAGGTGELFF	TGTGCCAGCAATCTACTAGCGGGAGGCACCGGGGAGCTGTTTTTT
NA	TRBV5-6	16	TRBJ2-4	NA	CASSWWDLRAKDIQYF	TGTGCCAGCAGCTGGTGGGACCTGAGGGCCAAAGACATTCAGTACTTC
many	TRBV5-1	15	TRBJ2-7	NA	CASSLGGTRTREQYF	TGCGCCAGCAGCTTGGGTGGGACACGGACGCGCGAGCAGTACTTC
few	TRBV9	14	TRBJ1-1	NA	CASSLRTSSGGTFF	TGTGCCAGCAGCCTCCGGACCTCCTCGGGGGGAACTTTCTTT
many	TRBV28	15	TRBJ2-2	NA	CASSWGRANTGELFF	TGTGCCAGCAGTTGGGGGCGGGCGAACACCGGGGAGCTGTTTTTT
NA	TRBV5-1	15	TRBJ1-2	NA	CASSLALEASYGYTF	TGCGCCAGCAGCTTGGCCTTGGAGGCCTCCTATGGCTACACCTTC
few	TRBV6-6	18	TRBJ2-3	TRBD2	CASSYSLAGDSLPDTQYF	TGTGCCAGCAGTTACAGCCTAGCGGGAGATTCCCTTCCGGATACGCAGTATTTT
few	TRBV20-1	14	TRBJ1-1	NA	CSGDIGFGRSGAFF	TGCAGTGGCGATATAGGTTTCGGCCGATCAGGAGCTTTCTTT
few	TRBV19	15	TRBJ1-1	NA	CASSPKQGWNTEAFF	TGTGCCAGTAGCCCAAAACAGGGATGGAACACTGAAGCTTTCTTT
NA	TRBV5-6	15	TRBJ1-1	NA	CASSSIRTGNTEAFF	TGTGCCAGCAGCTCGATAAGGACGGGGAACACTGAAGCTTTCTTT
many	TRBV7-2	14	TRBJ2-1	NA	CASSYLTGNDEQFF	TGTGCCAGCAGCTATCTGACAGGCAACGATGAGCAGTTCTTC
few	TRBV6-4	13	TRBJ1-5	NA	CASSDSLIQPQHF	TGTGCCAGCAGTGACTCGTTAATTCAGCCCCAGCATTTT
many	TRBV12-3/TRBV12-4	13	TRBJ2-1	NA	CASSLGQYNEQFF	TGTGCCAGCAGTTTAGGACAGTACAATGAGCAGTTCTTC
NA	TRBV28	13	TRBJ2-3	TRBD2	CASGLASTDTQYF	TGTGCCAGCGGACTAGCGAGCACAGATACGCAGTATTTT
many	TRBV6-1	15	TRBJ1-2	NA	CASSQQRQGRVGYTF	TGTGCCAGCAGTCAACAGAGGCAGGGGAGGGTTGGCTACACCTTC
few	TRBV15	14	TRBJ1-1	NA	CATSSGFSPREAFF	TGTGCCACCAGCAGCGGTTTTAGCCCGAGAGAAGCTTTCTTT
few	TRBV25-1	12	TRBJ2-1	NA	CASSERGNEQFF	TGTGCCAGCAGTGAACGGGGGAATGAGCAGTTCTTC
many	TRBV27	15	TRBJ1-5	NA	CASSSLRDSNQPQHF	TGTGCCAGCAGTTCTCTCCGGGACAGCAATCAGCCCCAGCATTTT
few	TRBV5-6	16	TRBJ2-1	NA	CASSLDYLSSYNEQFF	TGTGCCAGCAGTTTGGACTACCTTAGCTCCTACAATGAGCAGTTCTTC
few	TRBV5-6	16	TRBJ2-1	TRBD1	CASSPPGTGGYNEQFF	TGTGCCAGCAGCCCTCCCGGGACAGGGGGCTACAATGAGCAGTTCTTC
many	TRBV28	14	TRBJ2-5	TRBD2	CASRGSGRSETQYF	TGTGCCAGCAGGGGCAGCGGGAGATCTGAGACCCAGTACTTC
many	TRBV6-5	11	TRBJ2-1	NA	CASSYGPHRFF	TGTGCCAGCAGTTACGGCCCCCATCGGTTCTTC
many	TRBV11-2	15	TRBJ2-5	NA	CASSFGGLGLETQYF	TGTGCCAGCAGCTTTGGGGGGCTTGGACTAGAGACCCAGTACTTC
once	TRBV6-2/TRBV6-3	15	TRBJ2-1	TRBD2	CASSQRTSGILEQFF	TGTGCCAGCAGTCAGAGGACTAGCGGGATATTGGAGCAGTTCTTC
few	TRBV19	13	TRBJ1-1	NA	CATTDRMNTEAFF	TGTGCCACTACGGACAGAATGAACACTGAAGCTTTCTTT
once	TRBV28	16	TRBJ2-1	NA	CASSFKYISRDNEQFF	TGTGCCAGCAGTTTTAAGTATATTTCCCGCGACAATGAGCAGTTCTTC
many	TRBV7-3	15	TRBJ2-1	TRBD2	CASSLGIAGANEQFF	TGTGCCAGCAGCTTAGGGATAGCGGGAGCCAATGAGCAGTTCTTC
many	TRBV11-2	13	TRBJ1-1	NA	CASSYTPNTEAFF	TGTGCCAGCAGCTATACCCCGAACACTGAAGCTTTCTTT
many	TRBV7-9	14	TRBJ1-5	NA	CASSGGTGNQPQHF	TGTGCCAGCAGCGGGGGAACAGGCAATCAGCCCCAGCATTTT
many	TRBV28	15	TRBJ1-5	NA	CASRVSGGRGQPQHF	TGTGCCAGCAGGGTCTCGGGGGGCAGAGGTCAGCCCCAGCATTTT
many	TRBV27	15	TRBJ1-1	NA	CASSSEKGWDTEAFF	TGTGCCAGCAGTTCAGAGAAGGGGTGGGACACTGAAGCTTTCTTT
many	TRBV20-1	12	TRBJ1-1	NA	CSARRPDTEAFF	TGCAGTGCTAGACGGCCGGACACTGAAGCTTTCTTT
many	TRBV3-1	18	TRBJ2-3	TRBD2	CASSQEGLDIFDTDTQYF	TGTGCCAGCAGCCAAGAAGGACTAGACATTTTTGACACAGATACGCAGTATTTT
few	TRBV19	15	TRBJ1-4	NA	CASNDRGYSGEKLFF	TGTGCCAGTAATGATAGGGGATACTCGGGTGAAAAACTGTTTTTT
many	TRBV3-1	19	TRBJ2-1	NA	CASSQDHYSGSHPYNEQFF	TGTGCCAGCAGCCAAGATCATTACTCCGGGAGTCACCCCTACAATGAGCAGTTCTTC